This T cell receptor (beta chain) was identified in a study of T-cell memory formation after mild COVID-19. Constant-segment primers were used for 5'RACE, and the resulting TCR alpha and TCR beta cDNA libraries carried sample barcodes and UMIs. Via MiXCR, TCRdb re-called the 5' RACE reads, giving one row per CDR3 protein. The sample consists of about 560,000 distinct CDR3 sequences, 17% of them appearing once. The sequenced sample consisted of PBMCs or a T cell subset sorted from them (not recorded which). This clonotype originated in an adult woman who had mild COVID-19 (a few samples of this study predate the infection). Cell type and time point are not known.

The CDR3 loop is CASSWGRASYEQYF. The CDR3 region has the DNA TGTGCCAGCAGTTGGGGGAGGGCCTCCTACGAGCAGTACTTC. This chain connects TRBV27 to TRBJ2-7, with 7 bases lining up with TRBD2. V shed 4 bases, J shed 0 bases, and the junction held 3 bases outside the gene matches. The V gene's germline CDR1 is MNHEY and CDR2 SMNVEV (reference sequence). The CDR3 totals 14 residues.